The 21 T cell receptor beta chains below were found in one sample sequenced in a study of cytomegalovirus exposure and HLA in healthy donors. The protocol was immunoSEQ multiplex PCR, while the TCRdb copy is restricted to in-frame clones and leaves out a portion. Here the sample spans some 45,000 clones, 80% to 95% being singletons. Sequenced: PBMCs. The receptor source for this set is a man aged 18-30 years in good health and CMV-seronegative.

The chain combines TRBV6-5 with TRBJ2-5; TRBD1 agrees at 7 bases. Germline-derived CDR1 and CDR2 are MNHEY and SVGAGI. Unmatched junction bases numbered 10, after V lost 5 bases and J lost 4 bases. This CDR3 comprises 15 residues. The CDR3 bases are TGTGCCAGCAGTAACCTACAGGGGTGGGGAGAGACCCAGTACTTC. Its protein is CASSNLQGWGETQYF.

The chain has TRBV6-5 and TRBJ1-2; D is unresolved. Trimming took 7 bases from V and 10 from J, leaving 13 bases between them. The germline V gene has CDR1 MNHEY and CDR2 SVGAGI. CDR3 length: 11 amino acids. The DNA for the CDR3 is TGTGCCAGCAAGCTCGGGGTGCACTACACCTTC. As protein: CASKLGVHYTF.

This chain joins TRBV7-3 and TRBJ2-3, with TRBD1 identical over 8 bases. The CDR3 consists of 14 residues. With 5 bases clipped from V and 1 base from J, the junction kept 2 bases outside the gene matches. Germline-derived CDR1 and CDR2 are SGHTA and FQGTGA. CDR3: CASSQTGGTDTQYF. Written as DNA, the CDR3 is TGTGCCAGCAGCCAGACAGGGGGCACAGATACGCAGTATTTT. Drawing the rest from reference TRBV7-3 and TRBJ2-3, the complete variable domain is GAGVSQTPSNKVTEKGKYVELRCDPISGHTALYWYRQSLGQGPEFLIYFQGTGAADDSGLPNDRFFAVRPEGSVSTLKIQRTERGDSAVYLCASSQTGGTDTQYFGPGTRLTVL.

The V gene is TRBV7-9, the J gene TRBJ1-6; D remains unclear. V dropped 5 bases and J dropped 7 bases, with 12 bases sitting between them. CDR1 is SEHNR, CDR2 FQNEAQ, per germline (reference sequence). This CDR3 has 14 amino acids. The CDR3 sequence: CASSPTLENSPLHF. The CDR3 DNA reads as TGTGCCAGCAGCCCCACCTTAGAAAATTCACCCCTCCACTTT.

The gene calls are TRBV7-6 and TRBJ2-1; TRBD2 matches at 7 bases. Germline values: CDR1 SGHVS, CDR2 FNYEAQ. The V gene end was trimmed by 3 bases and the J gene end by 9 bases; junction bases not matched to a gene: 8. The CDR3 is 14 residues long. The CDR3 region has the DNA TGTGCCAGCAGCTTGGGAGGGAGCCGGAGTGAGCAGTTCTTC. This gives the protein CASSLGGSRSEQFF.

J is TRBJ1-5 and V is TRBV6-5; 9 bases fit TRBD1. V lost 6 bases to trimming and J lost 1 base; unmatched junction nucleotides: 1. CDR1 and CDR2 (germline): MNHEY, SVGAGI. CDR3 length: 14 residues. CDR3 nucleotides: TGTGCCAGCAGGGACAGGGGCAGCAATCAGCCCCAGCATTTT. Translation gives CASRDRGSNQPQHF.

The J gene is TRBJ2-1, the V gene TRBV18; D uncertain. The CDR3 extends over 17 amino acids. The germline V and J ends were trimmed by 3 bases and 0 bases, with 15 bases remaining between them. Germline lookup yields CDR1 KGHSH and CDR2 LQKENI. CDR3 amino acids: CASSPLGPQSSYNEQFF. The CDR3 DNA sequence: TGTGCCAGCTCACCCTTGGGCCCCCAGAGCTCCTACAATGAGCAGTTCTTC.

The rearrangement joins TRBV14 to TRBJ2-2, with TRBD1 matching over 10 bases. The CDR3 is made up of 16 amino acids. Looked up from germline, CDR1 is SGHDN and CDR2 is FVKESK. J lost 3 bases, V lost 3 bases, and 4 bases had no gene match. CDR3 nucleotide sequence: TGTGCCAGCAGCCAGACAGGGGGCAAATACACCGGGGAGCTGTTTTTT. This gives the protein CASSQTGGKYTGELFF.

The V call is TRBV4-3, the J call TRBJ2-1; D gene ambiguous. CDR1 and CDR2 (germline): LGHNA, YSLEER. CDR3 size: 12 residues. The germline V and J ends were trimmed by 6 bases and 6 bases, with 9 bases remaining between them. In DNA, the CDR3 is TGCGCCAGCAGTCGGTCACTCAATGAGCAGTTCTTC. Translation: CASSRSLNEQFF.

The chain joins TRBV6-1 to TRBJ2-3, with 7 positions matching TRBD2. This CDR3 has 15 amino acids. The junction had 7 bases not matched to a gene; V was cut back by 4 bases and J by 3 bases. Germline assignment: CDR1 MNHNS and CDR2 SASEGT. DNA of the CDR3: TGTGCCAGCAGTGGGGCGGGAGCCCTAACAGATACGCAGTATTTT. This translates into CASSGAGALTDTQYF.

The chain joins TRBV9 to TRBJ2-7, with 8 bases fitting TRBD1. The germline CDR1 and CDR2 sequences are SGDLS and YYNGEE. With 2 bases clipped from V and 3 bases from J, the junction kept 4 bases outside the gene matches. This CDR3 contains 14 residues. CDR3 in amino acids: CASSVQQGGYEQYF. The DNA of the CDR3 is TGTGCCAGCAGCGTTCAACAGGGGGGCTACGAGCAGTACTTC.

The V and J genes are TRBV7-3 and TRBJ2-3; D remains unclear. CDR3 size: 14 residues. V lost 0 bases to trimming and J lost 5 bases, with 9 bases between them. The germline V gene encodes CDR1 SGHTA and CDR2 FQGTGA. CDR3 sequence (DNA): TGTGCCAGCAGCTTAACGGGCCGTGGAGATACGCAGTATTTT. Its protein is CASSLTGRGDTQYF.

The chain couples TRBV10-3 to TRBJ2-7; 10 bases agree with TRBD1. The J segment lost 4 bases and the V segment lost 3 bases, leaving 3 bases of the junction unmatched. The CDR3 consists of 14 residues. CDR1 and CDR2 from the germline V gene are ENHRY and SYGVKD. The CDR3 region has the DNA TGTGCCATCAGTGAATGGACAGGGGGGTACGAGCAGTACTTC. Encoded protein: CAISEWTGGYEQYF.

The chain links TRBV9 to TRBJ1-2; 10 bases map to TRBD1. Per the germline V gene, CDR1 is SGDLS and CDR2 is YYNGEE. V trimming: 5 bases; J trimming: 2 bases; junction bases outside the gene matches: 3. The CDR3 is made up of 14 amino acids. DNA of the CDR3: TGTGCCAGCAGAGGGACAGGGGCGAACTATGGCTACACCTTC. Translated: CASRGTGANYGYTF.

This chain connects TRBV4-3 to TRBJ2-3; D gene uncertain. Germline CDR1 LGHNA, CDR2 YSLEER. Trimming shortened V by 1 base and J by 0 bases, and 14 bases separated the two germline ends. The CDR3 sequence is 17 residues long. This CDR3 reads CASSQGTAVPSTDTQYF. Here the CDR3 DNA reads TGCGCCAGCAGCCAAGGAACCGCGGTACCTAGCACAGATACGCAGTATTTT.

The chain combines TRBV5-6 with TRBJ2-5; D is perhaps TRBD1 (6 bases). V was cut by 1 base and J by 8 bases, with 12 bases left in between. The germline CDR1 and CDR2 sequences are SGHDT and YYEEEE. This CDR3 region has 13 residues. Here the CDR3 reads CASSLQQGRTQYF. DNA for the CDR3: TGTGCCAGCAGCTTGCAACAGGGCAGAACCCAGTACTTC.

The DNA for the CDR3 is TGCGCCAGCAGCTTGGTAGCGGGGAGCTCCTACGAGCAGTACTTC. Translation: CASSLVAGSSYEQYF. V usage is TRBV5-1 and J usage is TRBJ2-7; 8 bases map to TRBD2. The CDR3 loop spans 15 amino acids. V lost 0 bases and J lost 0; bases outside the gene matches: 2. CDR1 SGHRS and CDR2 YFSETQ come from the germline V gene.

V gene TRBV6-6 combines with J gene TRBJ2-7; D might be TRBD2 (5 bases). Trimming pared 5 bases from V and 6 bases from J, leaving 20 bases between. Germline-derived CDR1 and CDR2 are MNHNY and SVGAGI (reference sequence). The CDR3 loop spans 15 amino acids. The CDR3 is CASSRPGSRAFEQYF. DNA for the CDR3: TGTGCCAGCAGTCGTCCGGGATCTAGGGCGTTCGAGCAGTACTTC.

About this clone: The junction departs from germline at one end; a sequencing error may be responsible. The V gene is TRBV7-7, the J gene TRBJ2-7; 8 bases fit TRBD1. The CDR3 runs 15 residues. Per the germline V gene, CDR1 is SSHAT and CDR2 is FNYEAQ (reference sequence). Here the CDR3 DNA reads TGTGCTAGCAGCCACGGGACAGGTGAATCCTACGAGCAGTACTTC. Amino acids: CASSHGTGESYEQYF.

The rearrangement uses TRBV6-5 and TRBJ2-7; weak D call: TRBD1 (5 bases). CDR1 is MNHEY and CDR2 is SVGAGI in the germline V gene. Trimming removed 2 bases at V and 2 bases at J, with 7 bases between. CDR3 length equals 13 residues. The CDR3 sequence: CASSYKDTYEQYF. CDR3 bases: TGTGCCAGCAGTTACAAGGACACCTACGAGCAGTACTTC.

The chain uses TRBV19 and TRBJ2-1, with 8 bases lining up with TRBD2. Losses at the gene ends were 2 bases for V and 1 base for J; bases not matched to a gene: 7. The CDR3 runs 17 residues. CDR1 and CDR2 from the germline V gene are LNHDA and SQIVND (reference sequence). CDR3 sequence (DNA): TGTGCCAGTAGTATATTGGGTAGCGGGGTATCCTACAATGAGCAGTTCTTC. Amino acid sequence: CASSILGSGVSYNEQFF.